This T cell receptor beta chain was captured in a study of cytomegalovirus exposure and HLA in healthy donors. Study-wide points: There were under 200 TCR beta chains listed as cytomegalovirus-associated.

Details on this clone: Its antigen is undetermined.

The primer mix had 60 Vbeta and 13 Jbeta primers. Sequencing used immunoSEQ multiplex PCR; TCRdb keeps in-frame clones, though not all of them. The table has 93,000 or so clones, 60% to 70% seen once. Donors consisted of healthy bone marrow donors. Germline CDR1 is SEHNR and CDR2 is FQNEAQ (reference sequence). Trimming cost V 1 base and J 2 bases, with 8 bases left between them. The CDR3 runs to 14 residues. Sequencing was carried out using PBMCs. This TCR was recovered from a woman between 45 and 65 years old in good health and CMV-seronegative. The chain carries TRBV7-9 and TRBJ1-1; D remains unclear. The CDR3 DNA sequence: TGTGCCAGCAGCTTAGGGCAGATTAACACTGAAGCTTTCTTT. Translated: CASSLGQINTEAFF.